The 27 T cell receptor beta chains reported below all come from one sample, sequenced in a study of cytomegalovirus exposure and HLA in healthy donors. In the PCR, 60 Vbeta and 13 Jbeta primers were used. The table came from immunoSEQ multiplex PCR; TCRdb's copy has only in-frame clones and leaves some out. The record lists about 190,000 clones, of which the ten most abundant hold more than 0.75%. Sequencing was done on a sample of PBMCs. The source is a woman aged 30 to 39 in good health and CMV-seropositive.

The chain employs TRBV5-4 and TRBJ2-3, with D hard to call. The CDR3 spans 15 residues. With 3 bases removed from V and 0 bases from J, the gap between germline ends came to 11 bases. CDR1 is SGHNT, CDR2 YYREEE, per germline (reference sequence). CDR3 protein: CASSSNPTSTDTQYF. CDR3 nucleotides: TGTGCCAGCAGCTCAAATCCAACTAGCACAGATACGCAGTATTTT.

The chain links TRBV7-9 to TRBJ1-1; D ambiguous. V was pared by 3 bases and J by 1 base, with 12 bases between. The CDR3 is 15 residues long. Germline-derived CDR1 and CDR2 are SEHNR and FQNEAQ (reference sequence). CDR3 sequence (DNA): TGTGCCAGCAGCTTCCCGTCCCCCCCGAACACTGAAGCTTTCTTT. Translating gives CASSFPSPPNTEAFF.

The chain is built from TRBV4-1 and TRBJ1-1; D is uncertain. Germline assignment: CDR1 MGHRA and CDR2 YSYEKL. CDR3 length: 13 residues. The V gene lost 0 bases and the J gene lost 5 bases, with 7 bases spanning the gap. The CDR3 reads CASSQEQRTEAFF. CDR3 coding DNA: TGCGCCAGCAGCCAAGAGCAGAGGACTGAAGCTTTCTTT.

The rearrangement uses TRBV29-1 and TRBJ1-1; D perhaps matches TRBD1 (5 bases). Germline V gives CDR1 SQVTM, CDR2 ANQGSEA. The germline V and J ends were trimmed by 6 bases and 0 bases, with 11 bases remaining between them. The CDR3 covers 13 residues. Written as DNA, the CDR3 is TGCAGCGTGGGGGACTTACTGAACACTGAAGCTTTCTTT. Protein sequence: CSVGDLLNTEAFF. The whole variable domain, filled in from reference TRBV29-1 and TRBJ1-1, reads SAVISQKPSRDICQRGTSLTIQCQVDSQVTMMFWYRQQPGQSLTLIATANQGSEATYESGFVIDKFPISRPNLTFSTLTVSNMSPEDSSIYLCSVGDLLNTEAFFGQGTRLTVV.

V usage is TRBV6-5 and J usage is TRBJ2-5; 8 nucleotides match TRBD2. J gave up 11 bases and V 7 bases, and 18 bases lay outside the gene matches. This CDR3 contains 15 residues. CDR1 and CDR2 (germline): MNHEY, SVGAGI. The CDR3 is CASNYQRESATEQYF. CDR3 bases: TGTGCCAGCAATTATCAGCGGGAGTCCGCTACGGAGCAGTACTTC.

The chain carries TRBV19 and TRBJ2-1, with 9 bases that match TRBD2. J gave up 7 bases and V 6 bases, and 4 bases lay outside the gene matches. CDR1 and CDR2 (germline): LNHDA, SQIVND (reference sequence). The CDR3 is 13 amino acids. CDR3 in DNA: TGTGCCAGTAGGACTAGCGGTGGGAATGAGCAGTTCTTC. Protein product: CASRTSGGNEQFF.

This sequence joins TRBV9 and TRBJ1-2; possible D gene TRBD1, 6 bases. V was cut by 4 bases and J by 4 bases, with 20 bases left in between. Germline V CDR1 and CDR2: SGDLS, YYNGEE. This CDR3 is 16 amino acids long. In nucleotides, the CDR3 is TGTGCCAGCAGCCCAGGACAGCTCTTGGGTTTCTATGGCTACACCTTC. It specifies CASSPGQLLGFYGYTF.

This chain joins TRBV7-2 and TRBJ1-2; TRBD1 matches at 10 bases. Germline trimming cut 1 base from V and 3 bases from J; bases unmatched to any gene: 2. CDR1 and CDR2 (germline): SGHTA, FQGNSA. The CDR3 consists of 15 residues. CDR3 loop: CASSLDGTGDYGYTF. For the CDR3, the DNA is TGTGCCAGCAGCTTAGATGGGACAGGGGACTATGGCTACACCTTC.

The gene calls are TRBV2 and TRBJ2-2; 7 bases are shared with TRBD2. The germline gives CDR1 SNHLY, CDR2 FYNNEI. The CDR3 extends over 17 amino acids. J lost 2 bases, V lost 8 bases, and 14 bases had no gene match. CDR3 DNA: TGTGCCAGCTCACCCCGGGGTAGCGGGTTAAACACCGGGGAGCTGTTTTTT. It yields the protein CASSPRGSGLNTGELFF.

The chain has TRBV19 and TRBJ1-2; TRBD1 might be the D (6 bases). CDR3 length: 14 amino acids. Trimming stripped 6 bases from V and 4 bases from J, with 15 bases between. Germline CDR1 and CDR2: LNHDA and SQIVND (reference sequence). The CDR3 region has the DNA TGTGCCAGTAGGTTACAGGGAGCTCCCTATGGCTACACCTTC. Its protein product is CASRLQGAPYGYTF.

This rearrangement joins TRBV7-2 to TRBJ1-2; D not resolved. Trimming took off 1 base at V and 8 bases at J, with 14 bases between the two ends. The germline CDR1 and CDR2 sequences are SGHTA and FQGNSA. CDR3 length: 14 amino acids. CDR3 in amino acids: CASSLESGGRGYTF. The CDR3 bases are TGTGCCAGCAGCTTAGAGTCGGGAGGCAGGGGCTACACCTTC.

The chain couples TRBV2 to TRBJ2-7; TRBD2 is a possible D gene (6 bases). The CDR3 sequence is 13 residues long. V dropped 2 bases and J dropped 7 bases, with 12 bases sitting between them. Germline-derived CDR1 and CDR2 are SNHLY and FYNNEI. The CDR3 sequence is CASSEIVGGEQYF. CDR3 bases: TGTGCCAGCAGTGAAATAGTCGGAGGGGAGCAGTACTTC.

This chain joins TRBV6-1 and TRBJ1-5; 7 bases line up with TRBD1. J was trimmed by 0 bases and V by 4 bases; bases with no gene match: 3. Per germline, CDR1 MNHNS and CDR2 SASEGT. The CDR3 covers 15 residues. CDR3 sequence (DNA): TGTGCCAGCAGTGGGGGGACAGTTAGCAATCAGCCCCAGCATTTT. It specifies CASSGGTVSNQPQHF.

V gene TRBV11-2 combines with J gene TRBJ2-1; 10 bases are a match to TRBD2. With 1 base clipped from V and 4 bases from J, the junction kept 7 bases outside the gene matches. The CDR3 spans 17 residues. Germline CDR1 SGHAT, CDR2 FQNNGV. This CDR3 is CASSLASSGSGYNEQFF. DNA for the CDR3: TGTGCCAGCAGCTTAGCGTCTAGCGGGAGTGGATACAATGAGCAGTTCTTC.

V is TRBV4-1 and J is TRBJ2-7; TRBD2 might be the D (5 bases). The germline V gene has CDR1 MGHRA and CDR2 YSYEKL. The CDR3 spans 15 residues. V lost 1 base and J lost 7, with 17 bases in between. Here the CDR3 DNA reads TGCGCCAGCAGCCAAGTCGGGGTGCGAGAAGGGGAGCAGTACTTC. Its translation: CASSQVGVREGEQYF.

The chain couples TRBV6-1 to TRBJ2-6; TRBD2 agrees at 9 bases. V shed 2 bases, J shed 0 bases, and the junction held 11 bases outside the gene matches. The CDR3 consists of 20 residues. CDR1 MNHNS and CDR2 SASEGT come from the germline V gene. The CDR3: CASSESAGGETGSGANVLTF. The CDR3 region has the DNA TGTGCCAGCAGTGAATCAGCGGGGGGCGAAACAGGCTCTGGGGCCAACGTCCTGACTTTC.

The CDR3: CASSYLESTEAFF. The CDR3 region has the DNA TGTGCCAGCAGTTACTTGGAGAGCACTGAAGCTTTCTTT. The chain links TRBV6-5 to TRBJ1-1; no clear D. The CDR3 spans 13 residues. Trimming shortened V by 1 base and J by 4 bases, and 7 bases separated the two germline ends. CDR1 is MNHEY, CDR2 SVGAGI, per germline.

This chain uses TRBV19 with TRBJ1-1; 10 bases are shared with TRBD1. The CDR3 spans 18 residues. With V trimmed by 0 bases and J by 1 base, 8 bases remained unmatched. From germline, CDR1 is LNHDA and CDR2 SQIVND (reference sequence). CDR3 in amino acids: CASSIDGTGAFWNTEAFF. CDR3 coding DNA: TGTGCCAGTAGTATAGACGGGACAGGGGCCTTCTGGAACACTGAAGCTTTCTTT. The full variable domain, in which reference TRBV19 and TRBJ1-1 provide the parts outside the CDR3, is DGGITQSPKYLFRKEGQNVTLSCEQNLNHDAMYWYRQDPGQGLRLIYYSQIVNDFQKGDIAEGYSVSREKKESFPLTVTSAQKNPTAFYLCASSIDGTGAFWNTEAFFGQGTRLTVV.

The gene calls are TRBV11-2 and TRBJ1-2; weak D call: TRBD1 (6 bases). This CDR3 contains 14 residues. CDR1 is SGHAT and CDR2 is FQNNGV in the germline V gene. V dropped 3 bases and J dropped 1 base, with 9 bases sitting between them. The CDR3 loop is CASSFAQGNYGYTF. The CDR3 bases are TGTGCCAGCAGCTTCGCACAGGGTAACTATGGCTACACCTTC.

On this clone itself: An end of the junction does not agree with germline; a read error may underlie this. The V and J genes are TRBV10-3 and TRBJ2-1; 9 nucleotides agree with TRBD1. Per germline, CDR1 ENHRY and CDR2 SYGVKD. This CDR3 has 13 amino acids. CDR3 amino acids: CATIGTGNNVQFF. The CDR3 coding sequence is TGTGCCACGATCGGGACAGGGAACAATGTGCAGTTCTTC.

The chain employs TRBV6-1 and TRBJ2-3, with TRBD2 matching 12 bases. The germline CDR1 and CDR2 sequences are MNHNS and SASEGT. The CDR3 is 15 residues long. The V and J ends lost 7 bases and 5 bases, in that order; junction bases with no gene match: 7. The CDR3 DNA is TGTGCCAGCACCTCTAGCGGGGGGGCCATAGATACGCAGTATTTT. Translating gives CASTSSGGAIDTQYF.

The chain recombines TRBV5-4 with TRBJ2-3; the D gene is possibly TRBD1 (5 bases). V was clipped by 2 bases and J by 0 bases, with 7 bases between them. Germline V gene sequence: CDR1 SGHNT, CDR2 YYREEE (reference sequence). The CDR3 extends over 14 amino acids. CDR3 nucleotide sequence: TGTGCCAGCAGCTTCCAGGGAAGCACAGATACGCAGTATTTT. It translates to CASSFQGSTDTQYF.

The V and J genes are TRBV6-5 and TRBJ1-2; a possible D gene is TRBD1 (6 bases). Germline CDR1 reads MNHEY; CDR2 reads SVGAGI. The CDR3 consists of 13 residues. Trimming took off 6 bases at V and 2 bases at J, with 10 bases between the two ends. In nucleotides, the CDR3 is TGTGCCAGCAGCCCCGACAGGAACTATGGCTACACCTTC. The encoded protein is CASSPDRNYGYTF.

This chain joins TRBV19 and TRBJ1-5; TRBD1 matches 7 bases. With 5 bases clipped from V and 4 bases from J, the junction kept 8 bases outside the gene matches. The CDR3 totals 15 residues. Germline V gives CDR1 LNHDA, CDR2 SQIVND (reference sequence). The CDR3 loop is CASSYRGVGNQPQHF. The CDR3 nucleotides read TGTGCCAGTAGTTACAGGGGCGTAGGAAATCAGCCCCAGCATTTT.

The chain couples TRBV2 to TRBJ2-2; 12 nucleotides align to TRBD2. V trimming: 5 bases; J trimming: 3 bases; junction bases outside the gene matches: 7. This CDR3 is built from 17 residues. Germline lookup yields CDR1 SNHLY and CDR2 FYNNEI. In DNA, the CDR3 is TGTGCCAGCAGTTTCCTCCCTAGCGGGGGGGACACCGGGGAGCTGTTTTTT. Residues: CASSFLPSGGDTGELFF.

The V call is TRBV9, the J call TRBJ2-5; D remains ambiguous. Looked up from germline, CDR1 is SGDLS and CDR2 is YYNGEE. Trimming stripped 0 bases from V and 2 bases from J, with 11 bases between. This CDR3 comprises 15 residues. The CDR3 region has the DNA TGTGCCAGCAGCGTAGGGCCCGGCGGTCAAGAGACCCAGTACTTC. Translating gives CASSVGPGGQETQYF.

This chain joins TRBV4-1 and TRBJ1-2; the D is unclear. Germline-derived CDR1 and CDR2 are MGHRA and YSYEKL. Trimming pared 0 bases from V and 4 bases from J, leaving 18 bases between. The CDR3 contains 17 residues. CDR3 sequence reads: CASSQDRAGLMLYGYTF. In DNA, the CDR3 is TGCGCCAGCAGCCAAGATAGGGCTGGACTGATGCTCTATGGCTACACCTTC.